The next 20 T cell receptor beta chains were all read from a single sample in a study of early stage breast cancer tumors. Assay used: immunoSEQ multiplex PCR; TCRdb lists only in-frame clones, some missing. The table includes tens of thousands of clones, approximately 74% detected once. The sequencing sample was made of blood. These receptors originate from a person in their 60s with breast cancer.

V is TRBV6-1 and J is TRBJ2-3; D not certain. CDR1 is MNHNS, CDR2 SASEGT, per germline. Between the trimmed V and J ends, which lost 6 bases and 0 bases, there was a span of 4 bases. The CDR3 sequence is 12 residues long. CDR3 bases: TGTGCCAGCAGGGACAGCACAGATACGCAGTATTTT. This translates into CASRDSTDTQYF.

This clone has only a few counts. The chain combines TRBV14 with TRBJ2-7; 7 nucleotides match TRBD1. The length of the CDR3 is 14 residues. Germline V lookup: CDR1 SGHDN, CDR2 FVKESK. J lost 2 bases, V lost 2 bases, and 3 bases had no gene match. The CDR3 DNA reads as TGTGCCAGCAGCCAACCGGGACAGCCCTACGAGCAGTACTTC. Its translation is CASSQPGQPYEQYF. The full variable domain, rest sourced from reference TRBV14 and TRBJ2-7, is EAGVTQFPSHSVIEKGQTVTLRCDPISGHDNLYWYRRVMGKEIKFLLHFVKESKQDESGMPNNRFLAERTGGTYSTLKVQPAELEDSGVYFCASSQPGQPYEQYFGPGTRLTVT.

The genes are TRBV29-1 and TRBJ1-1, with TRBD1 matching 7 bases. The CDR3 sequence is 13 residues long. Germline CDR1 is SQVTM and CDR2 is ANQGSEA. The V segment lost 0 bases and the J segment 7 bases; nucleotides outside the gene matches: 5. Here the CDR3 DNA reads TGCAGCGTTGAAGATCGGACAGGACGTGAAGCTTTCTTT. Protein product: CSVEDRTGREAFF.

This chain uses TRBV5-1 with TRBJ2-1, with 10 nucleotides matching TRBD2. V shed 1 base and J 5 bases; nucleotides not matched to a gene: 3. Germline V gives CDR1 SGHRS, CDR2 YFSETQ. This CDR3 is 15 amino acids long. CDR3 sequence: CASSLRLAGHNEQFF. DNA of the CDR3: TGCGCCAGCAGCTTGAGACTAGCGGGTCACAATGAGCAGTTCTTC.

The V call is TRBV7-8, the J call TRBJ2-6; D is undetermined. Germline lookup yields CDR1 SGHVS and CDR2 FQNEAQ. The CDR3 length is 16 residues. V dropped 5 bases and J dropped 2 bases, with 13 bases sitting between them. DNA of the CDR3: TGTGCCAGCAGCCCTCAGAGAGGTGCTGGGGCCAACGTCCTGACTTTC. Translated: CASSPQRGAGANVLTF.

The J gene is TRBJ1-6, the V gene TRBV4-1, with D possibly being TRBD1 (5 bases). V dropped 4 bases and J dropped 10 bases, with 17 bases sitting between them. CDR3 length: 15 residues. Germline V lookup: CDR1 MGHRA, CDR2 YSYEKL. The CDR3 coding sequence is TGCGCCAGCAGCCTCCACCAGGGTGAGGGATCACCCCTCCACTTT. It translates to CASSLHQGEGSPLHF.

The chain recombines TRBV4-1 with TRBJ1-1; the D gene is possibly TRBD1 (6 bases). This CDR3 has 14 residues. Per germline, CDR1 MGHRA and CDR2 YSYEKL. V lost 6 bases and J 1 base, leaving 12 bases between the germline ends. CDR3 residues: CASRPVGGNTEAFF. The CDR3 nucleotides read TGCGCCAGCAGGCCAGTAGGGGGGAACACTGAAGCTTTCTTT.

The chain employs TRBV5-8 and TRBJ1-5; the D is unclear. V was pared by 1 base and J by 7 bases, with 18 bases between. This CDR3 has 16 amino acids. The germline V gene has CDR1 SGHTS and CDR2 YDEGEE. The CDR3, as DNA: TGTGCCAGCAGCTTGCGGGTGGGCCCGGTCCGACAGCCCCAGCATTTT. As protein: CASSLRVGPVRQPQHF.

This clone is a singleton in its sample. CDR3 nucleotide sequence: TGTGCCAGCAGTGCCCTGAGCGGGAGCTCCTACGAGCAGTACTTC. This encodes CASSALSGSSYEQYF. J is TRBJ2-7 and V is TRBV2; 8 bases are a match to TRBD2. Trimming at V came to 4 bases and at J to 0 bases, leaving 5 bases not matched to a gene. The CDR3 is 15 residues long. Looked up from germline, CDR1 is SNHLY and CDR2 is FYNNEI.

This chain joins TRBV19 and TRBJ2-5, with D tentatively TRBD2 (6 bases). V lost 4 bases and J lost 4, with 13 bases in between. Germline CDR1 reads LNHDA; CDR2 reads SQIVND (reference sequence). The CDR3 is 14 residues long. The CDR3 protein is CASSRGVARETQYF. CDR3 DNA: TGTGCCAGTAGTAGGGGGGTGGCCCGAGAGACCCAGTACTTC.

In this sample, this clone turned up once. For the CDR3, the DNA is TGTGCCAGTAGTATAGATTTGCGGGCGGGCCACAATGAGCAGTTCTTC. It yields the protein CASSIDLRAGHNEQFF. The chain has TRBV19 and TRBJ2-1; a possible D gene is TRBD2 (5 bases). The CDR3 has 16 residues. Germline V CDR1 and CDR2: LNHDA, SQIVND (reference sequence). V shed 0 bases and J shed 5 bases, with 14 bases lying between them. The full variable domain, completed using reference TRBV19 and TRBJ2-1, is DGGITQSPKYLFRKEGQNVTLSCEQNLNHDAMYWYRQDPGQGLRLIYYSQIVNDFQKGDIAEGYSVSREKKESFPLTVTSAQKNPTAFYLCASSIDLRAGHNEQFFGPGTRLTVL.

This CDR3 is CASSQSPGTVGEQYF. In DNA form, the CDR3 reads TGTGCCAGCAGCCAAAGCCCCGGGACAGTCGGCGAGCAGTACTTC. The rearrangement joins TRBV4-2 to TRBJ2-7; 7 positions match TRBD1. This CDR3 region has 15 residues. CDR1 and CDR2 from the germline V gene are LGHNA and YNFKEQ. With 2 bases clipped from V and 6 bases from J, the junction kept 10 bases outside the gene matches.

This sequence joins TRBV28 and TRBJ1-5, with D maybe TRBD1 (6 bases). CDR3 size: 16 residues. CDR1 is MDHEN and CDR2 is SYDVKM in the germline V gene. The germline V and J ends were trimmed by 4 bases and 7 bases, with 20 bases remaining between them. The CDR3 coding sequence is TGTGCCAGCAGTTCCCCCCCCGGGGGCTTAGGACAGCCCCAGCATTTT. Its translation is CASSSPPGGLGQPQHF.

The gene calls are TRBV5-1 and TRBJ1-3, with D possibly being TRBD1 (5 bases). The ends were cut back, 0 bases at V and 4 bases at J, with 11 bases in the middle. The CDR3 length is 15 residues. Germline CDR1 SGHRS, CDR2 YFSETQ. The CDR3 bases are TGCGCCAGCAGCTTGGGGGCAGGGTCCGGAAACACCATATATTTT. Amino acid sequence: CASSLGAGSGNTIYF.

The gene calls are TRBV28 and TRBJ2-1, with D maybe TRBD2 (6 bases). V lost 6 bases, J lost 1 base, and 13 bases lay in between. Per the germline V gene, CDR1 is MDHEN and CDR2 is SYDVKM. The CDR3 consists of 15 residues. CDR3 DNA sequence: TGTGCCAGCAGCGGCTTCGGGAGATCCTACAATGAGCAGTTCTTC. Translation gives CASSGFGRSYNEQFF.

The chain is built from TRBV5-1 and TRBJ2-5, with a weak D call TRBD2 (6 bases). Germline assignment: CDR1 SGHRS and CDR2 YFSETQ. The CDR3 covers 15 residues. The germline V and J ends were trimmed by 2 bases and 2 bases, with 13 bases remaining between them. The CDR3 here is CASSLSGGAQETQYF. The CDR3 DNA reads TGCGCCAGCAGCTTATCCGGCGGGGCACAAGAGACCCAGTACTTC. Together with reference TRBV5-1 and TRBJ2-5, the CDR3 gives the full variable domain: KAGVTQTPRYLIKTRGQQVTLSCSPISGHRSVSWYQQTPGQGLQFLFEYFSETQRNKGNFPGRFSGRQFSNSRSEMNVSTLELGDSALYLCASSLSGGAQETQYFGPGTRLLVL.

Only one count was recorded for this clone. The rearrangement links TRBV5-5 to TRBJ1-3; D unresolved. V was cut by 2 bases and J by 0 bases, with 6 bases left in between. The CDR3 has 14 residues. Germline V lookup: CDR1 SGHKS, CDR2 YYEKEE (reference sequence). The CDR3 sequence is CASSLQYSGNTIYF. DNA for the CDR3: TGTGCCAGCAGCTTACAATACTCTGGAAACACCATATATTTT.

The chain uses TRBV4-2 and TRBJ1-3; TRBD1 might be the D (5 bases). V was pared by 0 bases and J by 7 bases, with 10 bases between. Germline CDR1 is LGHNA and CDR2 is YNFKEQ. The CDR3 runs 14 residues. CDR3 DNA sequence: TGTGCCAGCAGCCAAGATTCAGGGTTCAACACCATATATTTT. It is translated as CASSQDSGFNTIYF.

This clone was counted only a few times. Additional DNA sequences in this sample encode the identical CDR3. The CDR3 DNA reads TGTGCCAGCCAGCCTACTAGCGGGGGGGCCGCGCAGTATTTT. Its translation: CASQPTSGGAAQYF. The chain employs TRBV6-4 and TRBJ2-3, with 13 bases fitting TRBD2. With 8 bases clipped from V and 10 bases from J, the junction kept 9 bases outside the gene matches. Per germline, CDR1 MRHNA and CDR2 SNTAGT. This CDR3 has 14 residues.

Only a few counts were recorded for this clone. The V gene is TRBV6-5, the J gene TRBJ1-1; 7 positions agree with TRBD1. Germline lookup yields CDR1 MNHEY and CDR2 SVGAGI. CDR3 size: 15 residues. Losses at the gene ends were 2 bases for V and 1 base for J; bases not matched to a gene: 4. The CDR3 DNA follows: TGTGCCAGCAGTTACCGAAGACAGGGGAACACTGAAGCTTTCTTT. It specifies CASSYRRQGNTEAFF.